What follows is one TCR beta chain and its context. One end of the junction varies from germline; a read error may be responsible. This CDR3 has 13 residues. CDR1 and CDR2 from the germline V gene are LNHNV and YYDKDF (reference sequence). Per the original methods: Counts of nucleated cells, estimated from reference gene primer amplification, were obtained. Libraries were prepared by immunoSEQ multiplex PCR; TCRdb keeps only in-frame clonotypes and omits some of them. The D gene and trimming were derived from the DNA, and the V and J assignments and clone size from that table. The sample records roughly 150,000 clones, about 81% being singletons. The data were obtained in a study of blood T cell repertoires in COVID-19. Study at large: Researchers got acute and convalescent COVID-19 samples from the United States, Italy and Spain.

The chain combines TRBV15 with TRBJ1-5; a weak D match, TRBD1 (5 bases). This sequence was found in a human donor in a cohort sampled during active COVID-19. What was sequenced was peripheral blood. CDR3 nucleotide sequence: TGTGCCACCAGCAGAGATCCCCCGGGGGAACGTACATTT. It translates to CATSRDPPGERTF.